Detailed here is one T cell receptor beta chain. The antigen is undetermined. CDR1 and CDR2 (germline): MNHEY, SVGAGI. CDR3 length equals 13 residues. Trimming left V 8 bases short and J 8 bases short, with 13 bases between. Donors were healthy HIV-negative adults without recently reported acute infections or vaccinations. This record comes from a study of shared clonotypes between healthy human individuals. Every subset's genomic DNA went evenly onto several immunoSEQ plates. In the original workflow: Junction-only sequences without quality scores were provided by ImmunoSEQ, so filtering was different. Produced via immunoSEQ multiplex PCR; TCRdb's table is partial and in-frame only. The DNA was the basis for D and trimming; V, J and clone size are from that table. The sample holds some 470,000 clones, about 79% seen once. Broader study findings: The diversity represented, both genetic and in exposure history, was limited by few donors.

The rearrangement uses TRBV6-5 and TRBJ1-6, with TRBD1 as a possible D gene (6 bases). This receptor was taken from a middle-aged woman in good health. Some clones in this sample may be carry-over from other donors' samples. The sample was PBMCs. The CDR3 DNA reads as TGTGCCAGCCAACAGGGAATCGATTCACCCCTCCACTTT. It is translated as CASQQGIDSPLHF.